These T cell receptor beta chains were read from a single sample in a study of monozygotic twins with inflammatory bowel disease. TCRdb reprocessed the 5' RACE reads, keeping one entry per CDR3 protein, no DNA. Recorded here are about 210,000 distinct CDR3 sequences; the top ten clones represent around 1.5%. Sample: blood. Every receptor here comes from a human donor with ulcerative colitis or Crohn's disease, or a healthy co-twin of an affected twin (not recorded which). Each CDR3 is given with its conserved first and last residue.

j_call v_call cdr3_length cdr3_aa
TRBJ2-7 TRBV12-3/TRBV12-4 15 CASTSGLAVSYEQYF
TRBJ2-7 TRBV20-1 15 CSARDSLALSYEQYF
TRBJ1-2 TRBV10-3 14 CAISGPGVSGGYTF
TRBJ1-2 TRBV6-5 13 CASRTGVDYGYTF
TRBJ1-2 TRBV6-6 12 CASSYQKGNGTF
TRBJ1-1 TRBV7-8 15 CASSLHRSTNTEAFF
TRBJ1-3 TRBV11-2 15 CASSLVSGSGNTIYF
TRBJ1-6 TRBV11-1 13 CASSRDRGSPLHF
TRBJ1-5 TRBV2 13 CASRNRGLQPQHF
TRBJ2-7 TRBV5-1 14 CSSSLAPGQSEQYF
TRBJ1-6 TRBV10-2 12 CASSSKNSPLHF
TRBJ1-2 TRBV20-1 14 CSAPPGQGAQGYTF
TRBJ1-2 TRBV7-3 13 CASSSGQEYGYTF
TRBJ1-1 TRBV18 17 CASSPPNLGRLGTEAFF
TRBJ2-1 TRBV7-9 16 CASSLPGQGEYNEQFF
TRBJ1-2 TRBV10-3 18 CAISVKVGQGAKDYGYTF
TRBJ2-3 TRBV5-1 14 CASRGGGATDTQYF
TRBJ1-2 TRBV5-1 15 CASGSGTEYGYGYTF
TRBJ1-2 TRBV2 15 CASRMGQGAYYGYTF
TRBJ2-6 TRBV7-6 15 CASSSTPSGANVLTF
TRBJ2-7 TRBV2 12 CASSRGAYEQYF
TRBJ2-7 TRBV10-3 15 CAISEGGGSSYEQYF
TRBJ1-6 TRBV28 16 CASRILSGSYNSPLHF
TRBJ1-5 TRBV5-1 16 CASSLVPGVGNQPQHF
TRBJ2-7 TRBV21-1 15 CASSKAPGTEYEQYF
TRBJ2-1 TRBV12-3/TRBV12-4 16 CASSRLDRGRDNEQFF
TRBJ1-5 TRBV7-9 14 CASSSRTGGGPQHF
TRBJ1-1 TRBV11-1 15 CASSLSVGSLSEAFF
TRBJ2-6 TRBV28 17 CASGLWGLGSGANVLTF